These 23 T cell receptor beta chains originate from one sample sequenced in a study of blood T cell repertoires in COVID-19. Sequenced by immunoSEQ multiplex PCR; TCRdb stores in-frame clones only, minus some. This repertoire shows 180,000 or so clones, 75% to 80% found once; its top ten account for around 8.1%. Sequencing was done on a sample of peripheral blood. The origin of the receptors is a woman aged 45-65 years with active or convalescent COVID-19.

In its sample, this clone was seen a few times. The chain links TRBV21-1 to TRBJ1-1; TRBD1 is the table's D call, not checked against the DNA. TRBV21-1 is a known pseudogene. This CDR3 comprises 14 residues. The CDR3 sequence: CASSFQTGGTEAFF. The CDR3 DNA reads TGTGCCAGCAGCTTTCAGACAGGGGGCACTGAAGCTTTCTTT.

The V call is TRBV18, the J call TRBJ2-2, with a weak D call TRBD2 (5 bases). This CDR3 has 18 residues. Trimming stripped 6 bases from V and 7 bases from J, with 27 bases between. CDR1 and CDR2 from the germline V gene are KGHSH and LQKENI. CDR3 residues: CASSLEAEVSAAGGELFF. In DNA form, the CDR3 reads TGTGCCAGCTCGTTGGAGGCCGAGGTATCAGCGGCGGGCGGGGAGCTGTTTTTT.

The V and J genes are TRBV4-3 and TRBJ1-2, with D perhaps matching TRBD1 (6 bases). Germline CDR1 is LGHNA and CDR2 is YSLEER. There are 12 residues in the CDR3. The V end was cut by 4 bases, the J end by 7 bases, with 10 bases between. The CDR3 sequence: CASSPSGAGYTF. The CDR3 bases are TGCGCCAGCAGCCCATCAGGGGCTGGCTACACCTTC.

This sequence joins TRBV2 and TRBJ2-2; the D gene is possibly TRBD1 (6 bases). Germline-derived CDR1 and CDR2 are SNHLY and FYNNEI. The CDR3 contains 13 residues. Trimming shortened V by 6 bases and J by 6 bases, and 11 bases separated the two germline ends. CDR3 loop: CASSPGAAGELFF. The CDR3 DNA follows: TGTGCCAGCAGCCCAGGGGCGGCCGGGGAGCTGTTTTTT.

V usage is TRBV15 and J usage is TRBJ2-2, with D perhaps TRBD2 (5 bases). Trimming took 9 bases from V and 5 from J, leaving 10 bases between them. Germline CDR1 reads LNHNV; CDR2 reads YYDKDF (reference sequence). The CDR3 covers 12 residues. The CDR3 region has the DNA TGTGCCACTCAAAGGAGGACCGGGGAGCTGTTTTTT. Residues: CATQRRTGELFF. Full variable domain (remainder filled in from reference TRBV15 and TRBJ2-2): DAMVIQNPRYQVTQFGKPVTLSCSQTLNHNVMYWYQQKSSQAPKLLFHYYDKDFNNEADTPDNFQSRRPNTSFCFLDIRSPGLGDTAMYLCATQRRTGELFFGEGSRLTVL.

This clone was seen more than once but under ten times. This sequence joins TRBV9 and TRBJ1-2; 7 nucleotides line up with TRBD1. V gave up 6 bases and J gave up 4 bases; unmatched junction bases: 12. The germline V gene encodes CDR1 SGDLS and CDR2 YYNGEE. This CDR3 is 15 amino acids long. The DNA of the CDR3 is TGTGCCAGCACCGTCCTAGAGGGGGCGGTCTATGGCTACACCTTC. Translation: CASTVLEGAVYGYTF.

The chain links TRBV5-5 to TRBJ1-5; the match to TRBD1 covers 7 bases. V lost 2 bases to trimming and J lost 8 bases; unmatched junction nucleotides: 10. This CDR3 contains 15 residues. Germline CDR1 is SGHKS and CDR2 is YYEKEE (reference sequence). Here the CDR3 DNA reads TGTGCCAGCAGCTTAGGGCAGGGGGGTATGGAGCCCCAGCATTTT. Translation: CASSLGQGGMEPQHF.

The chain joins TRBV14 to TRBJ1-1; D unresolved. The germline gives CDR1 SGHDN, CDR2 FVKESK. This CDR3 is built from 14 residues. Trimming took off 4 bases at V and 3 bases at J, with 12 bases between the two ends. The CDR3 reads CASSLKHLYTEAFF. The CDR3 DNA is TGTGCCAGCAGCCTTAAACACCTTTACACTGAAGCTTTCTTT.

The V and J genes are TRBV3-1 (or the pseudogene TRBV3-2) and TRBJ2-3, with D tentatively TRBD1 (6 bases). V gave up 4 bases and J gave up 4 bases, with 12 bases separating them. The germline V gene encodes CDR1 LGHDT and CDR2 YNNKEL (reference sequence). The CDR3 has 14 amino acids. The CDR3 loop is CASSPRTEPDTQYF. CDR3 coding DNA: TGTGCCAGCAGCCCCCGGACAGAACCAGATACGCAGTATTTT.

Here the CDR3 reads CASSLGPALNSPLHF. The CDR3 coding sequence is TGTGCCAGCAGCTTAGGGCCAGCGTTAAATTCACCCCTCCACTTT. V gene TRBV7-9 combines with J gene TRBJ1-6; no firm D call. V was trimmed by 1 base and J by 7 bases, leaving 11 bases between them. Germline V gene sequence: CDR1 SEHNR, CDR2 FQNEAQ (reference sequence). The CDR3 covers 15 residues.

The rearrangement links TRBV5-1 to TRBJ2-1, with 7 bases aligning to TRBD2. With 5 bases clipped from V and 0 bases from J, the junction kept 2 bases outside the gene matches. Germline CDR1 SGHRS, CDR2 YFSETQ. The CDR3 consists of 14 residues. The CDR3 reads CASSGEGSYNEQFF. The DNA of the CDR3 is TGCGCCAGCAGTGGGGAGGGCTCCTACAATGAGCAGTTCTTC.

The rearrangement joins TRBV30 to TRBJ2-7; D not resolved. The CDR3 covers 12 residues. V lost 3 bases, J lost 5 bases, and 11 bases lay in between. Germline lookup yields CDR1 GTSNPN and CDR2 SVGIG (reference sequence). CDR3 nucleotide sequence: TGTGCCTGGAGCGCCCCAGGCAACGAGCAGTACTTC. Amino acids: CAWSAPGNEQYF.

The chain uses TRBV25-1 and TRBJ1-1; TRBD1 matches 9 bases. After removal of 6 bases from V and 5 bases from J, the junction contained 10 bases not matched to a gene. The CDR3 contains 15 residues. Germline CDR1 reads MGHDK; CDR2 reads SYGVNS. The CDR3 sequence is CASSGLTGGRTEAFF. CDR3 nucleotides: TGTGCCAGCAGCGGACTGACAGGGGGTAGGACTGAAGCTTTCTTT.

This clone was detected a few times. V is TRBV9 and J is TRBJ2-4; TRBD2 agrees at 7 bases. V lost 3 bases, J lost 5 bases, and 2 bases stayed unmatched. Germline CDR1 reads SGDLS; CDR2 reads YYNGEE. This CDR3 region has 13 residues. The CDR3, as DNA: TGTGCCAGCAGCGCAGCGGGACAAAACATTCAGTACTTC. It yields the protein CASSAAGQNIQYF. The entire variable domain, with the rest obtained from reference TRBV9 and TRBJ2-4, is as follows: DSGVTQTPKHLITATGQRVTLRCSPRSGDLSVYWYQQSLDQGLQFLIQYYNGEERAKGNILERFSAQQFPDLHSELNLSSLELGDSALYFCASSAAGQNIQYFGAGTRLSVL.

The chain couples TRBV3-1 (or the pseudogene TRBV3-2) to TRBJ2-5; 8 bases agree with TRBD2. V shed 5 bases, J shed 5 bases, and the junction held 16 bases outside the gene matches. The CDR3 spans 17 residues. Germline V gene sequence: CDR1 LGHDT, CDR2 YNNKEL (reference sequence). In DNA form, the CDR3 reads TGTGCCAGCAGCACCCCGGGACTAGACGAGATCGGGGAGACCCAGTACTTC. Its translation is CASSTPGLDEIGETQYF.

This clone was found a few times. This CDR3 reads CASSPGQGAGEQFF. The CDR3 nucleotides read TGCGCCAGCAGTCCGGGACAGGGGGCCGGTGAGCAGTTCTTC. V usage is TRBV10-1 and J usage is TRBJ2-1, with 12 bases lining up with TRBD1. This CDR3 is 14 amino acids long. V lost 5 bases, J lost 9 bases, and 5 bases stayed unmatched. Per germline, CDR1 WNHNN and CDR2 SYGVQD (reference sequence).

The rearrangement uses TRBV5-1 and TRBJ2-2, with D perhaps matching TRBD2 (5 bases). There are 16 residues in the CDR3. V dropped 1 base and J dropped 4 bases, with 14 bases sitting between them. CDR1 is SGHRS, CDR2 YFSETQ, per germline. CDR3 coding DNA: TGCGCCAGCAGCTTGCTGGAGAGAGGAGGCACCGGGGAGCTGTTTTTT. It codes for CASSLLERGGTGELFF. Full variable domain (rest looked up from reference TRBV5-1 and TRBJ2-2): KAGVTQTPRYLIKTRGQQVTLSCSPISGHRSVSWYQQTPGQGLQFLFEYFSETQRNKGNFPGRFSGRQFSNSRSEMNVSTLELGDSALYLCASSLLERGGTGELFFGEGSRLTVL.

The V and J genes are TRBV6-5 and TRBJ1-2; tentatively, D is TRBD1 (5 bases). Germline lookup yields CDR1 MNHEY and CDR2 SVGAGI. The CDR3 runs to 14 residues. Between the trimmed V and J ends, which lost 7 bases and 7 bases, there was a span of 19 bases. CDR3 protein: CASTTDSPYVGYTF. In nucleotides, the CDR3 is TGTGCCAGCACTACAGACAGTCCCTATGTTGGCTACACCTTC.

There are a few counts of this clone. The V and J genes are TRBV19 and TRBJ2-7, with 9 bases matching TRBD2. The CDR3 runs 17 residues. The V gene end was trimmed by 0 bases and the J gene end by 0 bases; junction bases not matched to a gene: 6. CDR1 and CDR2 (germline): LNHDA, SQIVND (reference sequence). In DNA form, the CDR3 reads TGTGCCAGTAGTATAGATTTCAGCGGGAGGTCCTCCTACGAGCAGTACTTC. Translating gives CASSIDFSGRSSYEQYF. Looking up the rest from reference TRBV19 and TRBJ2-7 gives the full variable domain: DGGITQSPKYLFRKEGQNVTLSCEQNLNHDAMYWYRQDPGQGLRLIYYSQIVNDFQKGDIAEGYSVSREKKESFPLTVTSAQKNPTAFYLCASSIDFSGRSSYEQYFGPGTRLTVT.

This rearrangement joins TRBV12-3 or TRBV12-4 to TRBJ2-3, with D uncertain. The CDR3 covers 12 residues. Trimming took 6 bases from V and 5 from J, leaving 9 bases between them. Here the CDR3 DNA reads TGTGCCAGCAGCCCATCAGGAGATACGCAGTATTTT. Amino acids: CASSPSGDTQYF.

V and J are TRBV5-5 and TRBJ2-5, with D possibly matching TRBD2 (6 bases). Germline loops: CDR1 SGHKS, CDR2 YYEKEE (reference sequence). V gave up 3 bases and J gave up 3 bases, with 15 bases separating them. The length of the CDR3 is 15 residues. The CDR3 coding sequence is TGTGCCAGCAGCTCAGCGGGCTTCACAAAAGAGACCCAGTACTTC. It translates to CASSSAGFTKETQYF. The complete variable domain, with remaining parts taken from reference TRBV5-5 and TRBJ2-5, reads DAGVTQSPTHLIKTRGQQVTLRCSPISGHKSVSWYQQVLGQGPQFIFQYYEKEERGRGNFPDRFSARQFPNYSSELNVNALLLGDSALYLCASSSAGFTKETQYFGPGTRLLVL.

The chain combines TRBV30 with TRBJ2-1; D not certain. This CDR3 has 13 residues. Trimming removed 4 bases at V and 4 bases at J, with 11 bases between. CDR1 is GTSNPN and CDR2 is SVGIG in the germline V gene (reference sequence). CDR3 residues: CAWTSTVYNEQFF. CDR3 nucleotide sequence: TGTGCCTGGACCTCAACAGTTTACAATGAGCAGTTCTTC.

This rearrangement joins TRBV10-3 to TRBJ1-2, with D hard to call. The CDR3 extends over 13 amino acids. CDR1 and CDR2 from the germline V gene are ENHRY and SYGVKD. With 6 bases removed from V and 4 bases from J, the gap between germline ends came to 12 bases. CDR3 amino acids: CAIRKVGGYGYTF. The CDR3 DNA follows: TGTGCCATCAGGAAAGTAGGCGGCTATGGCTACACCTTC.